A selection of T cell receptor beta chains follows, all from one sample in a study of cytomegalovirus exposure and HLA in healthy donors. Using immunoSEQ multiplex PCR, the repertoire was profiled, and TCRdb retains in-frame clones only, with some absent. The sample comprises under 150,000 clones, about 80% of which are singletons, and roughly 3.1% rests with the top ten. Sequencing was done on a sample of PBMCs. The receptors shown here come from a young man in good health and CMV-seronegative. CDR3s include the opening cysteine and the closing phenylalanine or tryptophan. Fields, in order: D gene, clone size, J gene, V gene, CDR3 DNA, CDR3 protein. D genes are given only for firm matches. Rows give clone size only sometimes, using once, few, many, or a class for an expanded clone.

>-|-|TRBJ1-1|TRBV5-1
TGCGCCAGCAGCTGGGACTCCCTGAACACTGAAGCTTTCTTT
CASSWDSLNTEAFF
>-|-|TRBJ2-7|TRBV27
TGTGCCAGCAGACTGATCAGGGGATTAAACGAGCAGTACTTC
CASRLIRGLNEQYF
>-|-|TRBJ2-3|TRBV2
TGTGCCAGCAGAGCATCAGGGACTGTTGGAAGGCCAGATACGCAGTATTTT
CASRASGTVGRPDTQYF
>-|-|TRBJ2-1|TRBV5-4
TGTGCCTCGTCGGGGGGACAGGTTCACAATGAGCAGTTCTTC
CASSGGQVHNEQFF
>-|-|TRBJ2-3|TRBV18
TGTGCCAGCTCACCAAGACAGGCGAGCACAGATACGCAGTATTTT
CASSPRQASTDTQYF
>-|-|TRBJ2-7|TRBV13
TGTGCCAGCAGCTTCGGGAGACCCTACGAGCAGTACTTC
CASSFGRPYEQYF
>-|-|TRBJ1-2|TRBV6-5
TGTGCCAGCAGCGACAGCTTTGGGTATGGCTACACCTTC
CASSDSFGYGYTF
>-|-|TRBJ2-1|TRBV9
TGTGCCAGCAGCCGAAGAGACTCCTACAATGAGCAGTTCTTC
CASSRRDSYNEQFF
>-|-|TRBJ1-1|TRBV18
TGTGCCAGCTCACCGTCTCTGAACACTGAAGCTTTCTTT
CASSPSLNTEAFF
>-|once|TRBJ1-5|TRBV4-1
TGCGCCAGCAGCCAGGTCTCAGGGACACTTATCAATCAGCCCCAGCATTTT
CASSQVSGTLINQPQHF
>-|-|TRBJ1-2|TRBV5-6
TGTGCCAGCAGCTTCAGGCGACGGGGCTATGGCTACACCTTC
CASSFRRRGYGYTF
>-|-|TRBJ2-2|TRBV11-3
TGTGCCAGCAGCTTTAGGGCCTCAGGGGCCGGGGAGCTGTTTTTT
CASSFRASGAGELFF
>-|-|TRBJ2-3|TRBV5-1
TGCGCCAGCAGCTGGAGGGACCCCTCGAGCACAGATACGCAGTATTTT
CASSWRDPSSTDTQYF
>TRBD1|-|TRBJ2-1|TRBV5-1
TGCGCCAGCAGCCGCGACAGGGTTTCCTACAATGAGCAGTTCTTC
CASSRDRVSYNEQFF
>TRBD1|-|TRBJ2-7|TRBV5-1
TGCGCCAGCAGCTGGGACAGGAGGACCTACGAGCAGTACTTC
CASSWDRRTYEQYF
>TRBD2|-|TRBJ2-3|TRBV9
TGTGCCAGCAGCGAGGGACTAGCGGGCACCACAGATACGCAGTATTTT
CASSEGLAGTTDTQYF
>-|-|TRBJ1-2|TRBV6-1
TGTGCCAGCAGTGCCTTTCGGGGAGGGACACTCTATGGCTACACCTTC
CASSAFRGGTLYGYTF
>-|-|TRBJ1-1|TRBV6-5
TGTGCCAGCAGCCGGGGGACTGAAGCTTTCTTT
CASSRGTEAFF
>TRBD1|-|TRBJ1-3|TRBV5-1
TGCGCCAGCAGCTTACGTCCCCAGGGGGCCGGTTCCTCTGGAAACACCATATATTTT
CASSLRPQGAGSSGNTIYF
>-|-|TRBJ1-2|TRBV6-1
TGTGCCAGCAGTGAAGGATCGGGAAACTATGGCTACACCTTC
CASSEGSGNYGYTF
>-|-|TRBJ2-1|TRBV15
TGTGCCACCAGCACCAGGCTGGCTGAGCAGTTCTTC
CATSTRLAEQFF
>TRBD2|-|TRBJ2-5|TRBV5-1
TGCGCCAGCAGCTTGGGGACTAGCGGGATACAAGAGACCCAGTACTTC
CASSLGTSGIQETQYF
>TRBD1|-|TRBJ1-4|TRBV30
TGTGCCTGGAGTCCCTCGCGGACAGGCCAACTCCGTGAAAAACTGTTTTTT
CAWSPSRTGQLREKLFF
>-|-|TRBJ2-1|TRBV29-1
TGCAGCGTTGACAGGGAAACCTACAATGAGCAGTTCTTC
CSVDRETYNEQFF
>-|few|TRBJ2-7|TRBV27
TGTGCCACCGGGTTTGCGTACGAGCAGTACTTC
CATGFAYEQYF
>TRBD2|-|TRBJ2-5|TRBV5-8
TGTGCCAGCAGCTTTCAAAGGACTAGCGGCCAAGAGACCCAGTACTTC
CASSFQRTSGQETQYF
>TRBD1|-|TRBJ1-1|TRBV15
TGTGCCACCAGCGACCGGGACAGGGGGCGGCACACTGAAGCTTTCTTT
CATSDRDRGRHTEAFF
>-|-|TRBJ1-5|TRBV27
TGTGCCAGCAGTACAGGGTCGTATAGCAATCAGCCCCAGCATTTT
CASSTGSYSNQPQHF
>TRBD2|-|TRBJ2-3|TRBV9
TGTGCCAGCAGCGAGGGAGGTCCGGGGGGGCCGACAGATACGCAGTATTTT
CASSEGGPGGPTDTQYF
>-|-|TRBJ2-2|TRBV2
TGTGCCAGCAGATGGGGGACCGGGGGCACCGGGGAGCTGTTTTTT
CASRWGTGGTGELFF
>-|-|TRBJ1-1|TRBV6-1
TGTGCCAGCAGTGAACGAGGGAACACTGAAGCTTTCTTT
CASSERGNTEAFF
>-|-|TRBJ2-5|TRBV5-1
TGCGCCAGCAGCTTCCAGGACAGCGTCTACCAAGAGACCCAGTACTTC
CASSFQDSVYQETQYF
>TRBD2|-|TRBJ2-7|TRBV5-5
TGTGCCAGCAGCTTGGTAGCGGGTGCCTACGAGCAGTACTTC
CASSLVAGAYEQYF
>-|few|TRBJ1-1|TRBV27
TGTGCCAGCAGATCCCCCCGAGGGGGGGGAAAAGCCGTGAAAGCTTTCTTT
CASRSPRGGGKAVKAFF
>TRBD1|-|TRBJ1-6|TRBV7-2
TGTGCCAGCAGCTCCGCCTACAGGGGGCAAAATTCACCCCTCCACTTT
CASSSAYRGQNSPLHF
>TRBD1|-|TRBJ1-2|TRBV30
TGTGCCTGGAGATCTCCACTGGGGACAGGGGCTAGGCGGAGCTATGGCTACACCTTC
CAWRSPLGTGARRSYGYTF
>-|-|TRBJ2-3|TRBV9
TGTGCCAGCAGCGCTTACACAGATACGCAGTATTTT
CASSAYTDTQYF